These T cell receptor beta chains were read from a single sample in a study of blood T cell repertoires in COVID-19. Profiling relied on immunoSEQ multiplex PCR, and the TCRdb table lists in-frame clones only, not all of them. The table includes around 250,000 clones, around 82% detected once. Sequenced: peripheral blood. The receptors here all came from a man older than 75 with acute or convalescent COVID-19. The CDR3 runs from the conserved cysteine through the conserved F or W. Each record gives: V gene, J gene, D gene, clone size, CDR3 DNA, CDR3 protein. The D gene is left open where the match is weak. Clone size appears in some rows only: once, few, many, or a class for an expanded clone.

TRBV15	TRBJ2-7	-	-	TGTGCCACCAGCAGAGATTTGGCAGGGGGGTCCTACGAGCAGTACTTC	CATSRDLAGGSYEQYF
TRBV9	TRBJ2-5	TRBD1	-	TGTGCCAGCAGCGCCTGGGACAGTACGTTAGAGACCCAGTACTTC	CASSAWDSTLETQYF
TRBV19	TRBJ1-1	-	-	TGTGCCACCGAGCGGGGGTTGAACACTGAAGCTTTCTTT	CATERGLNTEAFF
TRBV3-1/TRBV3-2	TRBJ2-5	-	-	TGTGCCAGCAGCCAAGGTCGAGAGACCCAGTACTTC	CASSQGRETQYF
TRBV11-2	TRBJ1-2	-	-	TGTGCCAGCAGCTGGAGACTGGGCGGGGGTTATGGCTACACCTTC	CASSWRLGGGYGYTF
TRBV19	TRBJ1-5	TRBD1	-	TGTGCCAGTAGTATCCGACAGGGAAATAGCAATCAGCCCCAGCATTTT	CASSIRQGNSNQPQHF
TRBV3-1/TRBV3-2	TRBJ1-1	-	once	TGTGCCAGCAGCCAAGCGGACAGTGAAGCTTTCTTT	CASSQADSEAFF
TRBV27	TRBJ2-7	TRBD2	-	TGTGCCAGCAGCCGGACTAGCGGGAACTACGAGCAGTACTTC	CASSRTSGNYEQYF
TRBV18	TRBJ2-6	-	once	TGTGCCAGCTCACCAGACCAGGTTGGGTCTGGGGCCAACGTCCTGACTTTC	CASSPDQVGSGANVLTF
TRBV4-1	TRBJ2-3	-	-	TGCGCCAGCAGCCATTTTTCAGGGGTGACAGATACGCAGTATTTT	CASSHFSGVTDTQYF
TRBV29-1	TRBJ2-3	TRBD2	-	TGCAGCGTTGCCTTAGCGGGAGGGCCCCGTGATACGCAGTATTTT	CSVALAGGPRDTQYF
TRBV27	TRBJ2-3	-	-	TGTGCCAGCAGTTTCGGTCAGGGGATCACAGATACGCAGTATTTT	CASSFGQGITDTQYF
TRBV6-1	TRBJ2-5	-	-	TGTGCCAGCAGTGAAGCGGTTATTGGGGCAATCCCGCAAGAGACCCAGTACTTC	CASSEAVIGAIPQETQYF
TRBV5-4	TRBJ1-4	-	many	TGTGCCAGCAGCAACCAGGGTACTAATGAAAAACTGTTTTTT	CASSNQGTNEKLFF
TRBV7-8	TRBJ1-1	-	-	TGTGCCAGCAGCTTATTACAGGGGAACACTGAAGCTTTCTTT	CASSLLQGNTEAFF
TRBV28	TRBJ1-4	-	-	TGTGCCAGCAGTTCCTATTACTCTGACAGGAGGAGGAATGAAAAACTGTTTTTT	CASSSYYSDRRRNEKLFF
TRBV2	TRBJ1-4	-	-	TGTGCCAGCAAATGGGTTGAGGGTCCGGCTAATGAAAAACTGTTTTTT	CASKWVEGPANEKLFF
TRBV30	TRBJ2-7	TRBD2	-	TGTGCCTGGAGTGTATCTGGTCGTAGCGGGGAGCAGTACTTC	CAWSVSGRSGEQYF
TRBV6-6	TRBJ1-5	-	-	TGTGCCAGCAGCCAGGCTAGCAATCAGCCCCAGCATTTT	CASSQASNQPQHF
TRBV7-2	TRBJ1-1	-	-	TGTGCCAGCAGCCTAGGACAGTTTGAAGCTTTCTTT	CASSLGQFEAFF
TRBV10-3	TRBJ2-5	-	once	TGTGCCACCCAAACCGGGACATCCCAAGAGACCCAGTACTTC	CATQTGTSQETQYF
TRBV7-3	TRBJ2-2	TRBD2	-	TGTGCCAGCAGCTTAGGTAGCGGGGCTAACACCGGGGAGCTGTTTTTT	CASSLGSGANTGELFF
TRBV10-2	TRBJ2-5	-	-	TGCGCCAGCAGAGCCGGGGGGCCTCAAGAGACCCAGTACTTC	CASRAGGPQETQYF
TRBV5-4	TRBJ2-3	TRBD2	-	TGTGCCAGCAGCTTGTGGCGGGGAGGGCAACCAGATACGCAGTATTTT	CASSLWRGGQPDTQYF
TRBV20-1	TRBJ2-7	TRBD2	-	TGCAGTGCCAGAGAAGCGGGGGGTCTTATCTTC	CSAREAGGLIF
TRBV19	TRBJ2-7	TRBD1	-	TGTGCCAGTAGTACTTGGACAGGACCCTACGAGCAGTACTTC	CASSTWTGPYEQYF
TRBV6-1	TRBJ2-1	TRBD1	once	TGTGCCAGCAGCGAAACAGGGGTCTCCTACAATGAGCAGTTCTTC	CASSETGVSYNEQFF
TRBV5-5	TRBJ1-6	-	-	TGTGCCACCAATGGACAATTTACGATGAATTCACCCCTCCACTTT	CATNGQFTMNSPLHF
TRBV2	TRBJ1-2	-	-	TGTGCCAGCTCGCCGGGTATTGGTAGCTACACCTTC	CASSPGIGSYTF